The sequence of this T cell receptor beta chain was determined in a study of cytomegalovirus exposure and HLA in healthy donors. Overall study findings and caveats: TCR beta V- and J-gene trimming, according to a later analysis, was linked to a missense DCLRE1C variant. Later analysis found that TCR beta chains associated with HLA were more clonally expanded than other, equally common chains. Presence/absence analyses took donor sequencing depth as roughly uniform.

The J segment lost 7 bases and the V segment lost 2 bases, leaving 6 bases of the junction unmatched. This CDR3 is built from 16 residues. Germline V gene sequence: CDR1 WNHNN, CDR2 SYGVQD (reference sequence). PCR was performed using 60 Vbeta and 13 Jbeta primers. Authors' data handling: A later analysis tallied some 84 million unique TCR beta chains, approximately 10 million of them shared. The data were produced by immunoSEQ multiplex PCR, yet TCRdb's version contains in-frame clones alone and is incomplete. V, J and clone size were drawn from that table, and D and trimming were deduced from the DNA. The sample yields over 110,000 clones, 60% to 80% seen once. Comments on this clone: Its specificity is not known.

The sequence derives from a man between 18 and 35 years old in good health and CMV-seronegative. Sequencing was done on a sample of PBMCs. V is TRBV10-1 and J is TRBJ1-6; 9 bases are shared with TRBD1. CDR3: CASSERWTGENSPLHF. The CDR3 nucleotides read TGCGCCAGCAGTGAGAGGTGGACAGGGGAGAATTCACCCCTCCACTTT.